This T cell receptor (beta chain) stems from a study of T-cell reconstitution after alpha-beta-depleted transplantation in children (dated by TCRdb to about 2016). With regard to the full study: T-cell immune reconstitution after TCRalphabeta/CD19-depleted allogeneic hematopoietic cell transplantation in children was quantitatively tracked in the study by means of TCR repertoire profiling.

For this clonotype: No cognate antigen has been identified for it. Within one base of it there is no much larger clone, and no base qualities were kept.

Library method: PCR. TCRdb shows the sequencer as Illumina HiSeq 2500. TCR libraries were prepared with molecular barcoding, using unique molecular identifiers to normalize TCRbeta repertoire quantification. Using fastp trimming at Q25 and MiXCR clonotype assembly, TCRdb reanalyzed the public sequencing data and kept in-frame beta chains. Rows merge per CDR3 protein into single entries with the most common DNA and genes. The sample table lists about 230,000 distinct CDR3 sequences, 7.5% to 10% of them with a count of one. In total, the top ten clones hold approximately 5% of the sample. Per the germline V gene, LGHNA is the CDR1 and YSLEER is the CDR2. From the cysteine up to the phenylalanine, the CDR3 has a length of 15 residues. Kept here is only the CDR3 DNA, which spans 45 bases and is read in frame from base 1. The junction carries 13 bases between V and J, which are trimmed by 4 bases and 3 bases respectively.

The rearrangement combines TRBV4-3 with TRBJ2-1, with the D segment identity uncertain. The sequencing here drew on PBMCs from the stem cell graft donor, taken from the stem cell graft. This TCR was recovered from a human donor who donated a stem cell graft to a child with SCID. CDR3 sequence: CASSPSRWGYNEQFF. The DNA reads TGCGCCAGCAGCCCTAGTAGGTGGGGCTACAATGAGCAGTTCTTC.